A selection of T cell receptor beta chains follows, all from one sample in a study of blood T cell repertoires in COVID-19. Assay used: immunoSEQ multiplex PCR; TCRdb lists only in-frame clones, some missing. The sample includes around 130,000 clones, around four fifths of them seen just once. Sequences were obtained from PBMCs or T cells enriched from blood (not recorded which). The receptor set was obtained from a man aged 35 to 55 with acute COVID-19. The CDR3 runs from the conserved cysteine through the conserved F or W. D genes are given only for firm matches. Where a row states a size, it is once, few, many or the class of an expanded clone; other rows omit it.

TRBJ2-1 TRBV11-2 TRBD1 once CASSFTTGVDEQFF TGTGCCAGCAGCTTTACTACAGGGGTAGATGAGCAGTTCTTC
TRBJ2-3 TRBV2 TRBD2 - CASLEGAGGAGLDTQYF TGTGCCAGCTTAGAGGGAGCGGGGGGGGCTGGATTAGATACGCAGTATTTT
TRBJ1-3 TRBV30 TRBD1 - CAWSRDRAGNTIYF TGTGCCTGGAGCCGGGACAGGGCTGGAAACACCATATATTTT
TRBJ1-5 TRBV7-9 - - CASSFRDIRQPQHF TGTGCCAGCAGCTTCCGGGACATTAGGCAGCCCCAGCATTTT
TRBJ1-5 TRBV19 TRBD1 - CACQPGQGNQPQHF TGTGCCTGCCAACCGGGACAGGGTAACCAGCCCCAGCATTTT
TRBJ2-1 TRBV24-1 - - CATSDLPRLHSGNEQFF TGTGCCACCAGTGATCTACCTAGACTCCATTCCGGCAATGAGCAGTTCTTC
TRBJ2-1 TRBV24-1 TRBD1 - CATSPGQGYNEQFF TGTGCCACCAGCCCGGGACAGGGTTACAATGAGCAGTTCTTC
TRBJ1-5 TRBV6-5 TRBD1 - CASRKQGAHNQPQHF TGTGCCAGCAGAAAACAGGGGGCGCACAATCAGCCCCAGCATTTT
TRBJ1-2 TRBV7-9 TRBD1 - CASRFSSGGSGYTF TGTGCCAGCAGATTCTCTTCAGGGGGCTCTGGCTACACCTTC
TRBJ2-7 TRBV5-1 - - CASRGEGDEQYF TGCGCCAGCAGGGGGGAGGGGGACGAGCAGTACTTC
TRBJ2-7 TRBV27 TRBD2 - CASSPRAGAGEQYF TGTGCCAGCAGTCCTAGAGCGGGAGCCGGGGAGCAGTACTTC
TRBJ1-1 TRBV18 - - CASSGGRDTEAFF TGTGCCAGCTCAGGGGGGAGGGACACTGAAGCTTTCTTT
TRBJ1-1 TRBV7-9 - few CASSLDTMNTEAFF TGTGCCAGCAGCTTAGACACAATGAACACTGAAGCTTTCTTT
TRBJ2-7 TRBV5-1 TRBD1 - CASSLVPLGQGAYEQYF TGCGCCAGCAGCTTGGTTCCTTTGGGACAGGGGGCCTACGAGCAGTACTTC
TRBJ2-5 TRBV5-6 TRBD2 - CASSTVRVAGSLQETQYF TGTGCCAGCAGCACGGTGAGAGTAGCGGGGAGTTTACAAGAGACCCAGTACTTC
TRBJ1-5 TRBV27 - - CASSLKGMDQPQHF TGTGCCAGCAGTTTAAAGGGGATGGACCAGCCCCAGCATTTT
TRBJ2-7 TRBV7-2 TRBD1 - CASSFVQGVSYEQYF TGTGCCAGCAGTTTCGTACAGGGGGTCTCCTACGAGCAGTACTTC
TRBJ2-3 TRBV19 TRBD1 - CASTRSTDREDTQYF TGTGCCAGTACCAGGTCCACGGACAGGGAAGATACGCAGTATTTT
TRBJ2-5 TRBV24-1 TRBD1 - CASGTGQGAQETQYF TGTGCCTCCGGAACGGGACAGGGTGCTCAAGAGACCCAGTACTTC
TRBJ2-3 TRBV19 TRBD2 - CASKGAREGQEKDTQYF TGTGCCAGTAAGGGGGCGCGGGAGGGCCAGGAGAAAGATACGCAGTATTTT
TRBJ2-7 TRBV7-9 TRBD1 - CALREAGGNEQYF TGTGCCCTTCGGGAAGCAGGGGGAAACGAGCAGTACTTC
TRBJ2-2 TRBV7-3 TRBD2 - CASTCSGIAGELFF TGTGCCAGCACGTGTAGCGGGATTGCCGGGGAGCTGTTTTTT
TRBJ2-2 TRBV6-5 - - CASSPGRRTGELFF TGTGCCAGCAGCCCAGGGAGGCGAACCGGGGAGCTGTTTTTT
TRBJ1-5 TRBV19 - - CASSLFGDNQPQHF TGTGCCAGTAGCCTTTTCGGGGACAATCAGCCCCAGCATTTT